A selection of T cell receptor beta chains follows, all from one sample in a study of cytomegalovirus exposure and HLA in healthy donors. Sequencing used immunoSEQ multiplex PCR; TCRdb keeps in-frame clones, though not all of them. Of roughly 130,000 clones in the sample, about 80% are singletons; the top ten hold 1%. The source material was PBMCs. These receptor sequences come from a man aged 35-49 years in good health and CMV-seronegative. CDR3s include the opening cysteine and the closing phenylalanine or tryptophan. The order of the fields is J gene, V gene, D gene, clone size, CDR3 protein. A D gene is named only where the DNA matches it firmly. Some rows have no size entry. The others give once, few or many, or a class for an expanded clone.

J gene: TRBJ1-5; V gene: TRBV6-5; D gene: TRBD1; clone size: NA; CDR3 protein: CASSPGTGNNQPQHF
J gene: TRBJ1-6; V gene: TRBV5-1; D gene: NA; clone size: NA; CDR3 protein: CASSTRTGTPGFNSPLHF
J gene: TRBJ2-3; V gene: TRBV5-1; D gene: TRBD1; clone size: NA; CDR3 protein: CASSLAGTGGTDTQYF
J gene: TRBJ1-5; V gene: TRBV28; D gene: NA; clone size: NA; CDR3 protein: CASSNEEDRGQPQHF
J gene: TRBJ1-1; V gene: TRBV6-5; D gene: NA; clone size: NA; CDR3 protein: CASSIRDSGGEAFF
J gene: TRBJ2-3; V gene: TRBV10-3; D gene: NA; clone size: NA; CDR3 protein: CAISESRYTQYF
J gene: TRBJ2-1; V gene: TRBV6-1; D gene: NA; clone size: NA; CDR3 protein: CASSERWSSYNEQFF
J gene: TRBJ2-1; V gene: TRBV29-1; D gene: NA; clone size: NA; CDR3 protein: CSVSASNNEQFF
J gene: TRBJ2-1; V gene: TRBV5-4; D gene: TRBD1; clone size: NA; CDR3 protein: CASSERQGSSYNEQFF
J gene: NA; V gene: TRBV5-1; D gene: NA; clone size: few; CDR3 protein: CASRAGVGYEQYF
J gene: TRBJ2-5; V gene: TRBV5-1; D gene: NA; clone size: NA; CDR3 protein: CASSRGYQETQYF
J gene: TRBJ2-1; V gene: TRBV27; D gene: NA; clone size: few; CDR3 protein: CASTYPPRSREVLHDEQFF
J gene: TRBJ2-7; V gene: TRBV7-6; D gene: TRBD2; clone size: NA; CDR3 protein: CASSTRTSGSYEQYF
J gene: TRBJ1-6; V gene: TRBV25-1; D gene: TRBD1; clone size: NA; CDR3 protein: CASSMGQHNSPLHF
J gene: TRBJ2-2; V gene: TRBV7-8; D gene: TRBD1; clone size: NA; CDR3 protein: CASSVDRGRTGELFF
J gene: TRBJ2-2; V gene: TRBV7-9; D gene: TRBD1; clone size: few; CDR3 protein: CASGQGLFSGELFF
J gene: TRBJ2-6; V gene: TRBV10-3; D gene: NA; clone size: NA; CDR3 protein: CAIMGAGANVLTF
J gene: TRBJ2-1; V gene: TRBV5-1; D gene: TRBD2; clone size: NA; CDR3 protein: CASSLGMGLAARDEQFF
J gene: TRBJ2-1; V gene: TRBV10-1; D gene: TRBD1; clone size: few; CDR3 protein: CASSDAGGPYNEQFF
J gene: TRBJ2-1; V gene: TRBV25-1; D gene: TRBD2; clone size: NA; CDR3 protein: CASSASGSLNEQFF
J gene: TRBJ2-1; V gene: TRBV7-6; D gene: TRBD2; clone size: NA; CDR3 protein: CASSSAYAGDEQFF
J gene: TRBJ2-5; V gene: TRBV18; D gene: TRBD1; clone size: NA; CDR3 protein: CASSPAAGGQETQYF
J gene: TRBJ2-7; V gene: TRBV7-9; D gene: TRBD1; clone size: few; CDR3 protein: CASSPGQPYEQYF
J gene: TRBJ2-1; V gene: TRBV14; D gene: TRBD2; clone size: NA; CDR3 protein: CASRITSGSHNEQFF
J gene: TRBJ2-1; V gene: TRBV5-6; D gene: NA; clone size: NA; CDR3 protein: CASSLGPPGGGLNNEQFF
J gene: TRBJ1-2; V gene: TRBV5-6; D gene: NA; clone size: NA; CDR3 protein: CASSPQRGRGDYGYTF
J gene: TRBJ2-7; V gene: TRBV29-1; D gene: NA; clone size: few; CDR3 protein: CSVLLTGGIYEQYF
J gene: TRBJ2-3; V gene: TRBV7-2; D gene: TRBD2; clone size: NA; CDR3 protein: CASSLAGVTDTQYF
J gene: TRBJ2-2; V gene: TRBV15; D gene: NA; clone size: NA; CDR3 protein: CATSSNLGARDTGELFF
J gene: TRBJ2-6; V gene: TRBV30; D gene: TRBD1; clone size: NA; CDR3 protein: CALSRDRGLSGANVLTF
J gene: TRBJ1-5; V gene: TRBV5-5; D gene: NA; clone size: medium-sized; CDR3 protein: CASSLVAGNNQPQHF
J gene: TRBJ1-1; V gene: TRBV28; D gene: NA; clone size: NA; CDR3 protein: CASSRGLGTEAFF
J gene: TRBJ1-2; V gene: TRBV2; D gene: TRBD1; clone size: NA; CDR3 protein: CASSEADRVGGYTF
J gene: TRBJ2-2; V gene: TRBV2; D gene: TRBD1; clone size: NA; CDR3 protein: CASIPPDRDHTGELFF
J gene: TRBJ1-6; V gene: TRBV7-2; D gene: NA; clone size: once; CDR3 protein: CASRPEGESSPLHF
J gene: TRBJ2-3; V gene: TRBV5-1; D gene: TRBD1; clone size: NA; CDR3 protein: CASSLEGATDTQYF
J gene: TRBJ2-7; V gene: TRBV18; D gene: TRBD2; clone size: NA; CDR3 protein: CASSRTAGGAPYEQYF
J gene: TRBJ2-7; V gene: TRBV2; D gene: TRBD2; clone size: NA; CDR3 protein: CASSEARLAGAYEQYF
J gene: TRBJ2-7; V gene: TRBV5-1; D gene: TRBD1; clone size: NA; CDR3 protein: CASSLRTGQTYEQYF
J gene: TRBJ1-4; V gene: TRBV15; D gene: NA; clone size: NA; CDR3 protein: CATSRAGRATNEKLFF
J gene: TRBJ2-7; V gene: TRBV27; D gene: NA; clone size: NA; CDR3 protein: CASSFTGHRYEQYF
J gene: TRBJ1-2; V gene: TRBV5-1; D gene: NA; clone size: NA; CDR3 protein: CASSLGLDGLPESGYTF
J gene: TRBJ1-5; V gene: TRBV28; D gene: NA; clone size: NA; CDR3 protein: CASSLGGGDNQPQHF
J gene: TRBJ1-5; V gene: TRBV30; D gene: NA; clone size: NA; CDR3 protein: CAWSPGGGQPQHF
J gene: TRBJ1-4; V gene: TRBV30; D gene: TRBD1; clone size: NA; CDR3 protein: CAFQGAREKLFF
J gene: TRBJ1-3; V gene: TRBV6-1; D gene: NA; clone size: NA; CDR3 protein: CASNLPQGGGNTIYF
J gene: TRBJ2-5; V gene: TRBV5-1; D gene: NA; clone size: NA; CDR3 protein: CASSWAETQYF